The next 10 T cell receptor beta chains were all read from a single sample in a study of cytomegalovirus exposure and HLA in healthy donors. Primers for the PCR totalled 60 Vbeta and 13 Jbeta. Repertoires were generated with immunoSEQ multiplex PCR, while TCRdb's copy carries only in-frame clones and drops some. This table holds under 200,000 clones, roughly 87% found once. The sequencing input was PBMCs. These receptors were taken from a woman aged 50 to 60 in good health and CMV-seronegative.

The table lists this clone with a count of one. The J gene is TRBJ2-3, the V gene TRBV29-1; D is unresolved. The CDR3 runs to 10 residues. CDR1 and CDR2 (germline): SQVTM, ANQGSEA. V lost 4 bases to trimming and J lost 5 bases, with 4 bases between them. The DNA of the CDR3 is TGCAGCGTTGCCCGAGATACGCAGTATTTT. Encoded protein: CSVARDTQYF.

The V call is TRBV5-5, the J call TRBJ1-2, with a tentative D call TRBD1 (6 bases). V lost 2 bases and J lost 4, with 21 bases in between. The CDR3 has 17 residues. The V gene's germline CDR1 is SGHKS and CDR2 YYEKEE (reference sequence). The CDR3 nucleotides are TGTGCCAGCAGCTTTTTAGTAAACAGGGTTGAGGGCTATGGCTACACCTTC. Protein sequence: CASSFLVNRVEGYGYTF.

This CDR3 reads CASSLEAGSAGELFF. CDR3 sequence (DNA): TGCGCCAGCAGCTTGGAGGCGGGATCCGCCGGGGAGCTGTTTTTT. The chain combines TRBV5-1 with TRBJ2-2, with D possibly being TRBD2 (6 bases). The CDR3 has 15 amino acids. CDR1 and CDR2 (germline): SGHRS, YFSETQ. V lost 0 bases to trimming and J lost 6 bases, with 12 bases between them.

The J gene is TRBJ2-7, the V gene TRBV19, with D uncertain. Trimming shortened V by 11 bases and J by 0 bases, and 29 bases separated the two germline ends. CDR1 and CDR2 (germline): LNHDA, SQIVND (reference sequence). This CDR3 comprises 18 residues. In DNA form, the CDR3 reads TGTGCCCCAATCCCCCCGGCCCTCTACAGATCCCTCTCCTACGAGCAGTACTTC. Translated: CAPIPPALYRSLSYEQYF.

The CDR3 DNA reads TGTGCCAGCAGCTTAGGGACAGGGGATTATGATTATGGCTACACCTTC. This gives the protein CASSLGTGDYDYGYTF. This chain connects TRBV7-9 to TRBJ1-2; 9 bases map to TRBD1. The CDR3 has 16 amino acids. Germline V gene data show CDR1 as SEHNR and CDR2 as FQNEAQ (reference sequence). After removal of 1 base from V and 5 bases from J, the junction contained 8 bases not matched to a gene.

The CDR3 coding sequence is TGTGCCAGCAAAGACAGCTCGAGCTCTGGAAACACCATATATTTT. Amino acid sequence: CASKDSSSSGNTIYF. The chain has TRBV25-1 and TRBJ1-3, with TRBD1 as a possible D gene (5 bases). Germline CDR1 MGHDK, CDR2 SYGVNS. This CDR3 contains 15 residues. The V and J ends lost 7 bases and 0 bases respectively, with 13 bases between them.

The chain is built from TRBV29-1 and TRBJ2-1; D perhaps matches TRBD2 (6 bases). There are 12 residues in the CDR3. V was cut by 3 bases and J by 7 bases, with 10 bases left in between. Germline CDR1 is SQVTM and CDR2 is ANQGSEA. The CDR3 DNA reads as TGCAGCGTTGACGCGACTAGAAATGAGCAGTTCTTC. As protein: CSVDATRNEQFF.

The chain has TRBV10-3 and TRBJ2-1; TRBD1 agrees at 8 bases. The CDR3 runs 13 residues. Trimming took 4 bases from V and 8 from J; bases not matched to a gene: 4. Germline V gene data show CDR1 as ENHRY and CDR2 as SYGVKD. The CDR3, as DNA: TGTGCCATCAGTGGACAGGGGACCGATGAGCAGTTCTTC. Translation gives CAISGQGTDEQFF.

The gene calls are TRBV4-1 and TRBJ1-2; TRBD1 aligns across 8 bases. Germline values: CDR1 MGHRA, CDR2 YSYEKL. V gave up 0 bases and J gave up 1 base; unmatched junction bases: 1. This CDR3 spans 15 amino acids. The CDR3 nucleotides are TGCGCCAGCAGCCAAGATGACAGGGGTAACTATGGCTACACCTTC. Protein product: CASSQDDRGNYGYTF.

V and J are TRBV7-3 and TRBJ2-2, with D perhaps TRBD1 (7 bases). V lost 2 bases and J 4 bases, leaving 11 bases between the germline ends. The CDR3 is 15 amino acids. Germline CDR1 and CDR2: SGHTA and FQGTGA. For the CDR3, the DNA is TGTGCCAGCAGCTTAGCAGGGGGGAGCACCGGGGAGCTGTTTTTT. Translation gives CASSLAGGSTGELFF.